This TCR beta chain was captured by sequencing in a study of cytomegalovirus exposure and HLA in healthy donors (TCRdb year 2017). About the investigation overall: The 500 to 800 repertoires of the first cohort and the roughly 110 validation repertoires were produced on the same platform, according to a later analysis. High-throughput TCR immunosequencing, statistical association of individual TCRs with disease status, and machine learning were combined to predict cytomegalovirus infection status. In addition to the first cohort of 650 to 750 subjects, a separate validation cohort of 120 different subjects was used. The study was designed to test whether signatures of past pathogen exposure could be identified by cataloging public T cell receptors. Results the study describes overall, beyond this receptor: A total of fewer than 200 TCR beta chains were listed by the study as associated with cytomegalovirus. Cytomegalovirus status was reported to be diagnosed by the classifier with high specificity and sensitivity in both the original and validation cohorts. A few of the identified cytomegalovirus-associated TCR beta chains were confirmed in vitro to be specific for cytomegalovirus antigens. Subsequent analysis determined that TCRs grouped into clusters in the first cohort also showed a tendency toward co-occurrence across the roughly 130 validation repertoires, and about 94% of cluster scores exceeded 0. It was suggested by the authors that the approach could potentially be generalized to other disease states and immunological phenotypes. Most TCR sequences were seen in very few donors, while some public TCRs were found in many individuals. The validation cohort had no HLA typing available for a later analysis, so co-occurrence within that cohort was assessed over all 120 or so repertoires.

The receptor library was made with the immunoSEQ multiplex PCR assay. In the paper's pipeline: A statistical classification framework was developed to diagnose cytomegalovirus status using the catalog of TCR beta chain sequences. In its TCRdb copy, this immuneACCESS table keeps in-frame sequences only and misses some clones. Where compared with another copy, unresolved V genes explain less than half of these, and the others have no known cause. V and J calls and clone size are given by that table; D and trimming were obtained from the DNA. The sample table records more than 90,000 clones; approximately 93% of these occur just once. In total, the top ten clones hold around 1.2% of the sample. Separate from the approximately 670-subject first cohort, the validation cohort of roughly 120 subjects was the group to which the donors belonged. CDR1 and CDR2, looked up from the germline V gene (reference sequence), are SGHNT and YYREEE. Trimming at the junction amounts to 4 bases on V and 4 bases on J, and the germline ends lie 8 bases apart. The CDR3 covers 12 residues, taking in both the cysteine and the phenylalanine. Only CDR3 DNA remains: 36 bases, in frame from the first base.

Taking its sample share into account, this clone is medium-sized (0.01 to 0.1%). The target of this receptor is not known. There are no base qualities to consult, and no much larger clone falls within one base. The chain employs TRBV5-4 and TRBJ1-2, with TRBD1 perhaps the D gene, on 6 matching bases. This TCR was recovered from a woman in her 30s in good health and CMV-seropositive. Sequencing was done on a sample of PBMCs. The bases are TGTGCCAGCAGCGAGGACAGCTATGGCTACACCTTC. Its coded protein is CASSEDSYGYTF.